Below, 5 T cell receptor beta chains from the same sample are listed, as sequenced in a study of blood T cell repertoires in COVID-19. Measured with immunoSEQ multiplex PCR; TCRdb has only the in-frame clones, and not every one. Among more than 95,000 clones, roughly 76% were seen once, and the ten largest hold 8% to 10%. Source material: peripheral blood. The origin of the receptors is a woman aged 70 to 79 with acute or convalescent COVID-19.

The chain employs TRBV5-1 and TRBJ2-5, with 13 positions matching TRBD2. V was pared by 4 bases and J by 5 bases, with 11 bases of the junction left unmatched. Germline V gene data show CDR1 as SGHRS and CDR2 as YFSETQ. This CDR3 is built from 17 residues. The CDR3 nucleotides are TGCGCCAGCAGCACCGGGACTAGCGGGGTTGGGTCGGAGACCCAGTACTTC. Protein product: CASSTGTSGVGSETQYF.

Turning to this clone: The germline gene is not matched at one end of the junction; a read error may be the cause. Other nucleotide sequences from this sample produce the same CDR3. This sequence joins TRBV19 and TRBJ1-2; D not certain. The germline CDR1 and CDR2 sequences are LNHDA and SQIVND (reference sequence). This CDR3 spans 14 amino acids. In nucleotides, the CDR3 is TGTGCTAGTAGTATAGATCAAGCTATCTATGGCTACACCTTC. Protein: CASSIDQAIYGYTF.

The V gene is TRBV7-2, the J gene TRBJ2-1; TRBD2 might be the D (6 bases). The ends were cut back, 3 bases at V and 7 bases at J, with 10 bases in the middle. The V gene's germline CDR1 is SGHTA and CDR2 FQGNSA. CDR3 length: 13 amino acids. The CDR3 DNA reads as TGTGCCAGCAGCTTGGACTACTGGAATGAGCAGTTCTTC. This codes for CASSLDYWNEQFF.

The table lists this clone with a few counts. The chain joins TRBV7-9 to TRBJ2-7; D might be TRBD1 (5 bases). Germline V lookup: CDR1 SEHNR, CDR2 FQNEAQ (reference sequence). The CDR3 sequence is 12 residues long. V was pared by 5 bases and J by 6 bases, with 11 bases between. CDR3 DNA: TGTGCCAGCAGCGGGAACAGGTCCGAGCAGTACTTC. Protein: CASSGNRSEQYF.

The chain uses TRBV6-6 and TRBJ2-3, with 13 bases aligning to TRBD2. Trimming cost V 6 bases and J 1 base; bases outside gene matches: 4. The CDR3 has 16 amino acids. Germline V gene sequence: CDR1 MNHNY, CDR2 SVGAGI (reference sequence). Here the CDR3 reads CASSRGLAGGTDTQYF. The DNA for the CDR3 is TGTGCCAGCAGCCGCGGACTAGCGGGAGGCACAGATACGCAGTATTTT.